This TCR beta chain derives from a study of Graves' ophthalmopathy and Graves' hyperthyroidism listed by TCRdb under 2018. About the study as a whole: Peripheral blood was collected at initial diagnosis, before any treatment. TCR beta repertoire signatures were used to distinguish Graves' ophthalmopathy from Graves' hyperthyroidism and to predict progression to ophthalmopathy. In total, approximately 140 blood samples were TCR-sequenced: around 42 ophthalmopathy, approximately 75 hyperthyroidism and some 17 hyperthyroidism-to-ophthalmopathy patients. To explore V-J signatures that distinguish ophthalmopathy from hyperthyroidism, a discovery set of around 100 patients was enrolled, made up of more than 40 with ophthalmopathy and under 65 with stable hyperthyroidism. For independent validation, a separate cohort was made up of fewer than 20 hyperthyroidism patients plus 17 patients who later progressed from hyperthyroidism to ophthalmopathy. In more than five hyperthyroidism patients, the T-cell repertoires found in thyroid tissue were compared with those found in blood. After sampling, hyperthyroidism patients received methimazole starting at 30 mg daily, and ophthalmopathy patients received high-dose intravenous methylprednisolone.

A distance of 14 bases separates the germline ends of V and J, which lose 7 bases and 2 bases respectively. The germline V gene yields SQVTM for CDR1 and ANQGSEA for CDR2. The CDR3 numbers 13 residues from cysteine through phenylalanine. Only the CDR3 DNA stays, 39 bases, in frame from base 1. In this sample, this clonotype turned up a few times. What antigen it recognizes has not been identified. Base qualities are missing; no much larger clone stands one base away. For repertoire sequencing, TCR beta CDR3 regions were amplified from RNA transcripts. A first-round RT-PCR used HTBI primers with the Qiagen OneStep RT-PCR kit, followed by a second-round multiplex PCR, size selection and purification. Libraries were sequenced paired-end with 100 bp reads on an Illumina HiSeq2000. Turning to the authors' computational methods: Reads were processed with SOAPnuke, discarding reads with adapters, uncalled bases, mean Phred below 15, or no exact constant-primer or identifier match. COPE v1.2.5 was used to merge the high-quality paired reads. Clonotypes were defined as unique nucleotide sequences and were aligned to IMGT TRB V, D and J references using MiTCR v1.1. The analysis was limited to V-J combinations with a frequency above 0.0001, which together covered about 99% of repertoires. A TCR clonal expansion and chaos score per V-J combination was defined as the ratio of F50 clonal expansion to chaos observed in the TCRdist matrix. Welch's t-statistics and random forest were used to reduce features to over ten V-J combinations, which were fed into a naive Bayes classifier. The Morisita-Horn index was used to measure how similar the thyroid and blood repertoires were. TCRdb reprocessed the public reads (quality trimming at Q25 with fastp, clone calling with MiXCR) and kept in-frame beta chains. Here each entry gathers all rows of one CDR3 protein and keeps the most common genes and DNA. The V and J calls follow TCRdb's processing rather than the paper's. This sample holds about 640,000 distinct CDR3 sequences; under 50% were observed only once. Of the sample, roughly 3.5% falls within the top ten clones.

What the authors observed across the whole study: Sample size was not statistically predetermined, and group allocation was not concealed from the investigators. In validation, the model predicted ophthalmopathy progression with about 71% sensitivity and 72.22% specificity; roughly 11 predicted patients were CT-confirmed with GO in a median of about 7.1 months. Among expanded thyroid clonotypes with frequency above 0.001, most also showed up in blood, which suggests that blood repertoires may reflect the thyroid immune response. In cross-validation, the 13-signature model distinguished ophthalmopathy from stable hyperthyroidism with 87.88% sensitivity and around 84% specificity, while in the test set the corresponding values were approximately 80% and 75%.

Patients with ophthalmopathy had moderately to severely active disease, with a Clinical Activity Score of 3 or more, a NOSPECS grade of 4 or more, and a disease duration of less than 3 months. Patients with other autoimmune diseases, uncontrolled infections, pregnancy or lactation were excluded. Diagnosis was based on clinical symptoms, serum thyroxine, TRAb, thyroid ultrasound and orbital computed tomography. PBMCs were isolated from approximately 10 ml of fresh peripheral blood by Ficoll-Paque density gradient centrifugation. Trizol reagent was used to extract the total RNA, and its quality was then checked on an Agilent 2100 Bioanalyzer.

The TCR sequence derives from an adult man with Graves' ophthalmopathy. Sequences were obtained from peripheral blood. The sequence links TRBV29-1 to TRBJ2-5, with the D call tentatively TRBD1 or TRBD2, each fitting 5 bases. CDR3 sequence: CSGQGRPQETQYF. The bases read TGCAGCGGTCAGGGACGGCCTCAAGAGACCCAGTACTTC.